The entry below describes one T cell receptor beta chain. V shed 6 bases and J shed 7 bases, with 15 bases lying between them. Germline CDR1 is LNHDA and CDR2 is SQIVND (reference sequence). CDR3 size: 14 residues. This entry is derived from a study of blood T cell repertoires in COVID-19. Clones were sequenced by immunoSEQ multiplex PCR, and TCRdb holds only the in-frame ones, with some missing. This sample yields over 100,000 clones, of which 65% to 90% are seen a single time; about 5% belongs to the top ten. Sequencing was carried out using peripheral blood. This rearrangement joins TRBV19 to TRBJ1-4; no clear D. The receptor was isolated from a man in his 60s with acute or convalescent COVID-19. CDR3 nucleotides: TGTGCCAGTAGCAACCCGGGGTCGGGTGAAAAACTGTTTTTT. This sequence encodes CASSNPGSGEKLFF.